Given below is one T cell receptor beta chain in context. Authors' methods: It was from reference gene primer amplification that nucleated cell counts were estimated. Assay: immunoSEQ multiplex PCR; the TCRdb copy retains only in-frame clones and omits some. The V and J calls and clone size are taken from that table; D and trimming were inferred from the DNA. Of approximately 170,000 clones in the sample, about 89% were seen once. Either two negative PCRs, clearance, or symptom resolution qualified Cohort 3 donors as recovered. This record comes from a study of blood T cell repertoires in COVID-19. Overall study: Sites in the United States, Italy and Spain provided acute and convalescent COVID-19 samples. In each case, the material was cDNA or gDNA derived from T cells, B-cell-depleted T cells, or PBMCs.

Germline loops: CDR1 MDHEN, CDR2 SYDVKM. The CDR3 runs to 12 residues. V was pared by 7 bases and J by 1 base, with 8 bases between. The sequenced sample consisted of PBMCs or T cells enriched from blood (not recorded which). The gene calls are TRBV28 and TRBJ2-7, with D possibly TRBD2 on 5 matching bases. The source of this sequence is a woman younger than 30 who had recovered from COVID-19. This chain's CDR3 is CASTTGSYEQYF. CDR3 DNA: TGTGCCAGCACTACGGGGTCCTACGAGCAGTACTTC.